The 5 T cell receptor beta chains below were found in one sample sequenced in a study of blood T cell repertoires in COVID-19. The protocol was immunoSEQ multiplex PCR, while the TCRdb copy is restricted to in-frame clones and leaves out a portion. The table lists approximately 280,000 clones, 85% to 90% of them singletons. The specimen was PBMCs or T cells enriched from blood (not recorded which). All receptors derive from a woman aged 18-29 years with acute COVID-19.

The rearrangement joins TRBV11-2 to TRBJ2-5, with a possible D match to TRBD2 (5 bases). The V end was cut by 11 bases, the J end by 1 base, with 23 bases between. The CDR3 totals 16 residues. Germline values: CDR1 SGHAT, CDR2 FQNNGV. DNA of the CDR3: TGTGCCTCCACTCGGCGGGTGGGTGCAGGCCAAGAGACCCAGTACTTC. This codes for CASTRRVGAGQETQYF.

This rearrangement joins TRBV7-2 to TRBJ2-7, with a possible D match to TRBD2 (6 bases). Germline-derived CDR1 and CDR2 are SGHTA and FQGNSA. The ends were cut back, 3 bases at V and 7 bases at J, with 25 bases in the middle. The CDR3 has 17 amino acids. The CDR3 here is CASSFQVVAGGGGEQYF. CDR3 nucleotides: TGTGCCAGCAGCTTCCAAGTGGTGGCGGGTGGAGGAGGGGAGCAGTACTTC.

This clone appeared once. The chain combines TRBV4-3 with TRBJ2-2; 11 bases are a match to TRBD1. This CDR3 is 18 amino acids long. V dropped 1 base and J dropped 6; count of bases not matched to a gene: 10. CDR1 LGHNA and CDR2 YSLEER come from the germline V gene. This CDR3 reads CASSQGPGTGGDAGELFF. The CDR3 DNA reads as TGCGCCAGCAGCCAAGGACCAGGGACAGGGGGTGACGCCGGGGAGCTGTTTTTT.

This chain joins TRBV5-1 and TRBJ2-2, with 10 bases fitting TRBD1. The germline gives CDR1 SGHRS, CDR2 YFSETQ. J gave up 4 bases and V 2 bases, and 5 bases lay outside the gene matches. The CDR3 totals 16 residues. In nucleotides, the CDR3 is TGCGCCAGCAGCTTCCGGGACAGGGGTTTCACCGGGGAGCTGTTTTTT. This codes for CASSFRDRGFTGELFF.

This clone appeared a single time. The CDR3 nucleotides are TGTGCCAGCAGCCAAGAATACAGGGCTGTATCCTACGAGCAGTACTTC. Amino acids: CASSQEYRAVSYEQYF. The chain employs TRBV14 and TRBJ2-7; D is possibly TRBD1 (6 bases). Per the germline V gene, CDR1 is SGHDN and CDR2 is FVKESK. CDR3 length equals 16 residues. V was shortened by 0 bases and J by 1 base, with 13 bases between the two germline ends.